This T cell receptor beta chain was captured by sequencing in a study of blood T cell repertoires in COVID-19. Study-wide context: Samples taken during acute and convalescent COVID-19 were collected in the United States, Italy and Spain. T cells, B-cell-depleted T cells, or PBMCs supplied cDNA or gDNA.

Per the authors' pipeline: For nucleated cells, counts were estimated from reference gene primer amplification. Libraries were prepared by immunoSEQ multiplex PCR; TCRdb keeps only in-frame clonotypes and omits some of them. That table is the source of V, J and clone size, and D and trimming were worked out from the DNA. The data contain 300,000 to 400,000 clones, 85% to 90% of them singletons. This clone appeared once. Sequencing was done on a sample of peripheral blood. This clonotype originated in a woman in her 70s with COVID-19, enrolled during active disease.

CDR3 sequence: CASTLGGGVNHMNTEAFF. The CDR3 DNA reads TGTGCCAGCACCCTTGGGGGGGGCGTTAATCACATGAACACTGAAGCTTTCTTT. The chain recombines TRBV21-1 with TRBJ1-1. TRBV21-1 is tagged as a pseudogene. The CDR3 consists of 18 residues.